This T cell receptor beta chain was obtained from a study of blood T cell repertoires in COVID-19. Study-level information: Acute-phase and convalescent COVID-19 samples originated in the United States, Italy and Spain. Sample material is recorded as cDNA or gDNA derived from T cells, B-cell-depleted T cells, or PBMCs.

Looked up from germline, CDR1 is DFQATT and CDR2 is SNEGSKA (reference sequence). This CDR3 contains 11 residues. The germline V and J ends were trimmed by 5 bases and 4 bases, with 9 bases remaining between them. Libraries were prepared by immunoSEQ multiplex PCR; TCRdb keeps only in-frame clonotypes and omits some of them. The sample consists of about 220,000 clones, roughly 81% of them appearing once. The TCR originated in a man aged 45-65 years who had recovered from COVID-19. This chain joins TRBV20-1 and TRBJ2-7; D gene ambiguous. The sample taken for sequencing was peripheral blood. CDR3 nucleotides: TGCAGTGCTGAGAACCGTTACGAGCAGTACTTC. It is translated as CSAENRYEQYF.